This is a list of T cell receptor beta chains from one sample in a study of identical twins. TCRdb called the 5' RACE reads again in MiXCR, with one record for every CDR3 protein. The table records about 220,000 distinct CDR3 sequences, 7.5% of them present only once. These data were also reused for a study on yellow fever vaccine responses in identical twins.

Sequenced input: memory (CD45RO+) T cells sorted from blood. Receptors originate from a woman younger than 30 in good health. CDR3s include the opening cysteine and the closing phenylalanine or tryptophan. D genes are given only for firm matches. Size values are once, few and many counts, or a class for expanded clones, and some rows have none.

cdr3_nt	cdr3_aa	v_call	j_call	clone_size	d_call
TGTGCCAGCAGCTTAGTGAGGGGGCGTGATCAGCCCCAGCATTTT	CASSLVRGRDQPQHF	TRBV7-2	TRBJ1-5	-	TRBD1
TGTGCCAGCAGCCACGGCGGGGCTAGCCCAGATACGCAGTATTTT	CASSHGGASPDTQYF	TRBV7-9	TRBJ2-3	many	-
TGTGCCAGCAGCTTTAGGGTATGGAACGAGCAGTACTTC	CASSFRVWNEQYF	TRBV7-2	TRBJ2-7	many	-
TGTGCCAGCAGTTACTCAGAAGTGAACTATGGCTACACCTTC	CASSYSEVNYGYTF	TRBV6-5	TRBJ1-2	few	-
TGTGCCAGCAGTTTATTGGGGGCCGCACTTAATGAAAAACTGTTTTTT	CASSLLGAALNEKLFF	TRBV27	TRBJ1-4	-	-
TGCGCCAGCAGCCAAGAAGTCGGCCTGGACTATGGCTACACCTTC	CASSQEVGLDYGYTF	TRBV4-3	TRBJ1-2	-	-
TGTGCCAGCAGCTTTTTAGCGGGAGAATCATACGAGCAGTACTTC	CASSFLAGESYEQYF	TRBV7-9	TRBJ2-7	many	TRBD2
TGTGCCAGCAGCGTCCTAGCGGGGGGGGGAGAGACCCAGTACTTC	CASSVLAGGGETQYF	TRBV5-6	TRBJ2-5	few	TRBD2
TGTGCCAGCAGCTTAACTCACGGCACAGATACGCAGTATTTT	CASSLTHGTDTQYF	TRBV7-3	TRBJ2-3	many	-
TGTGCCAGCAGGCCCGGACAGAAGAAAGGCACTGAAGCTTTCTTT	CASRPGQKKGTEAFF	TRBV6-1	TRBJ1-1	few	-
TGTGCCAGCAGCTTAGCCCTGGGACCCCAAGAGACCCAGTACTTC	CASSLALGPQETQYF	TRBV7-2	TRBJ2-5	many	-
TGTGCTAGCAGCTTTCTGAACACAGATACGCAGTATTTT	CASSFLNTDTQYF	TRBV7-7	TRBJ2-3	many	-
TGTGCCAGCAGCGTAGCAAACGGGCTCGGGGAGCAGTACTTC	CASSVANGLGEQYF	TRBV9	TRBJ2-7	many	-
TGTGCCAGCAGCATAGGTGTGGTGACTAGCGCCGAGCAGTACTTC	CASSIGVVTSAEQYF	TRBV7-2	TRBJ2-7	-	TRBD2
TGCGCCAGCAGCTCGAGAATAGGGACAGGGACAGCCGGGGAGACCCAGTACTTC	CASSSRIGTGTAGETQYF	TRBV5-1	TRBJ2-5	many	TRBD1
TGCGCCAGCAGCCAAGGAAGGGTGTCCCTAGGAACACAGAATGAGCAGTTCTTC	CASSQGRVSLGTQNEQFF	TRBV4-3	TRBJ2-1	many	-
TGTGCCAGCAGCTCTGGGCAGGGGATGGGGGCCAACGTCCTGACTTTC	CASSSGQGMGANVLTF	TRBV7-2	TRBJ2-6	many	-
TGCGCCAGCAGCCGACAAACGGGACGGAGGGAGGAGACCCAGTACTTC	CASSRQTGRREETQYF	TRBV5-1	TRBJ2-5	many	-
TGTGCCAGCAGTTTCACAGGGGGAGGAAGTCAGCCCCAGCATTTT	CASSFTGGGSQPQHF	TRBV27	TRBJ1-5	many	TRBD1
TGTGCCAGCAGCAAAGGTAGTCAGCCCCAGCATTTT	CASSKGSQPQHF	TRBV6-5	TRBJ1-5	-	-